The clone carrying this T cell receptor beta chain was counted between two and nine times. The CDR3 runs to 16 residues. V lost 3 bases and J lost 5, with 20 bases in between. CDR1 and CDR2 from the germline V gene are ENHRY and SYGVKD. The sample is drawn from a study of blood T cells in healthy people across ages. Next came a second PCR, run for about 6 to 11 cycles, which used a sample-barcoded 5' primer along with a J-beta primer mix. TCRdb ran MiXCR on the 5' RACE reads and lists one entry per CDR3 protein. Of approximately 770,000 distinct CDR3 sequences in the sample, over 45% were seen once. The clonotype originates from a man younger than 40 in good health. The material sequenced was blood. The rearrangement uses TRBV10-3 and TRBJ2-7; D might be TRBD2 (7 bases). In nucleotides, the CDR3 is TGTGCCATCAGTGATATCGGGGGGCGAGGTCGGAACGAGCAGTACTTC. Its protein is CAISDIGGRGRNEQYF.